This TCR beta chain appears in the sequencing data of a study of regulatory T cells in long-lasting Graves disease. Time point of the sample: newly diagnosed GD, antithyroid drugs for less than 3 months. PBMCs provided the RNA from which the TCR library was made. V gave up 3 bases and J gave up 7 bases, with 13 bases separating them. The CDR3 spans 14 residues. CDR1 is SGHTA, CDR2 FQGTGA, per germline. This clonotype has ten or more counts. To make TCR beta libraries, researchers used iRepertoire HTBI primers and Arm-PCR of CDR3 regions. Using its own MiXCR run on the multiplex PCR reads, TCRdb lists one record per CDR3 protein. Of around 240,000 distinct CDR3 sequences listed, around 18% were seen once; the top ten hold 11% to 15%. The same data also went into a second study, on T cells in Graves' hyperthyroidism and ophthalmopathy.

The sample consisted of peripheral blood mononuclear cells (PBMCs), taken at new diagnosis, from a patient treated with antithyroid drugs. The genes are TRBV7-3 and TRBJ2-1; perhaps TRBD2 as D (6 bases). This sequence originates from a woman in her thirties with Graves disease. Written as DNA, the CDR3 is TGTGCCAGCAGCTTGGGCGGGGACCCGAATGAGCAGTTCTTC. Its protein is CASSLGGDPNEQFF.